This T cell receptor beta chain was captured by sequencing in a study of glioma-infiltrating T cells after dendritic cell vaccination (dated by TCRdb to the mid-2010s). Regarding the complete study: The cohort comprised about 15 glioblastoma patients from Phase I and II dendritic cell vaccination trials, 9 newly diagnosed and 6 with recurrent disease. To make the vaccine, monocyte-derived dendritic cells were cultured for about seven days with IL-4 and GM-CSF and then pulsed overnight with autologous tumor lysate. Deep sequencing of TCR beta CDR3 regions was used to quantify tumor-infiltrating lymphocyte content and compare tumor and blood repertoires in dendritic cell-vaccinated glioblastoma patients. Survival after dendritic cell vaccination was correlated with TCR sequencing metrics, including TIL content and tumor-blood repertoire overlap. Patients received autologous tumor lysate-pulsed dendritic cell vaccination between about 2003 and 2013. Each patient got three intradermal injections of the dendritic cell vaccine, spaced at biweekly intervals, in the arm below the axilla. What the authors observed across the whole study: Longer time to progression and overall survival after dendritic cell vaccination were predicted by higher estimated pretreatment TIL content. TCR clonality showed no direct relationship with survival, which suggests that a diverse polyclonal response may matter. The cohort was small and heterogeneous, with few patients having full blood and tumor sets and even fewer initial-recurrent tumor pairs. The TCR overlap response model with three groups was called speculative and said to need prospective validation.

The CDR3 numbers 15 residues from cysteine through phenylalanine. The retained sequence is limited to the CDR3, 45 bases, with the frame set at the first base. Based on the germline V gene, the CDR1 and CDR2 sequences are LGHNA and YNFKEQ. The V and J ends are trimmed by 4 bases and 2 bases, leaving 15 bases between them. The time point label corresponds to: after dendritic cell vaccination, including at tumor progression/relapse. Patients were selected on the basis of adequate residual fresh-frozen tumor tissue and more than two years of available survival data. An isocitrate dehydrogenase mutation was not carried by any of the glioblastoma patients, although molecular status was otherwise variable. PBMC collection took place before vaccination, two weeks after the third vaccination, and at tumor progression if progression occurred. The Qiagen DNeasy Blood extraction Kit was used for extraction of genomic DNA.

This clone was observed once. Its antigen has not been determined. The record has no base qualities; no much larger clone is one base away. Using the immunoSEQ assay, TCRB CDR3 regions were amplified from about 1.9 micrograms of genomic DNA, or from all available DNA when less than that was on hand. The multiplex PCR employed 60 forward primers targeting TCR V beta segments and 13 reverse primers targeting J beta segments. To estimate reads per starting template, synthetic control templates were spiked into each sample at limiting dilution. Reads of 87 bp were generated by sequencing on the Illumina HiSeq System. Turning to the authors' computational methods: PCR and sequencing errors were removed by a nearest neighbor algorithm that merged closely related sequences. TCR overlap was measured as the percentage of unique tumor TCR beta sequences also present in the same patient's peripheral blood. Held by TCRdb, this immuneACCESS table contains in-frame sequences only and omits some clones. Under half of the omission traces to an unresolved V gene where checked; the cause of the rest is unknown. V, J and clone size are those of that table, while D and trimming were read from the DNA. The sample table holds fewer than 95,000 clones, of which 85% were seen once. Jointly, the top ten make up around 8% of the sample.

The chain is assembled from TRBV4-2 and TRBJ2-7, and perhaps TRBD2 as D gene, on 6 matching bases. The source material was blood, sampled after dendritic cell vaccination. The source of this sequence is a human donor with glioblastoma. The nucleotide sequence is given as TGTGCCAGCAGCCCCGATTGGGGGAGGACCTACGAGCAGTACTTC. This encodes CASSPDWGRTYEQYF.